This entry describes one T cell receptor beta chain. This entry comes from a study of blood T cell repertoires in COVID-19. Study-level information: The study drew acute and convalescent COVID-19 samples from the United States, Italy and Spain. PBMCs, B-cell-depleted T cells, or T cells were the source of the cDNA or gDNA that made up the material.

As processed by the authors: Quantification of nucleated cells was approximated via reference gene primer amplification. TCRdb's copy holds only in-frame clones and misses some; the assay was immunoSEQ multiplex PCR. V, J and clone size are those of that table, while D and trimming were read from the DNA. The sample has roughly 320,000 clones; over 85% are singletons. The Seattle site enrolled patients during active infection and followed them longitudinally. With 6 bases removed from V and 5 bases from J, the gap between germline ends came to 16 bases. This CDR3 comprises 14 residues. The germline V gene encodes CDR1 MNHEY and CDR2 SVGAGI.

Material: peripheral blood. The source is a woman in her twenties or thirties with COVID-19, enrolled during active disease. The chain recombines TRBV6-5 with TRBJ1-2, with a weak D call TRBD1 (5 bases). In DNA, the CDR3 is TGTGCCAGCAGCTCCGTGAGACAGCCATATGGCTACACCTTC. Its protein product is CASSSVRQPYGYTF.